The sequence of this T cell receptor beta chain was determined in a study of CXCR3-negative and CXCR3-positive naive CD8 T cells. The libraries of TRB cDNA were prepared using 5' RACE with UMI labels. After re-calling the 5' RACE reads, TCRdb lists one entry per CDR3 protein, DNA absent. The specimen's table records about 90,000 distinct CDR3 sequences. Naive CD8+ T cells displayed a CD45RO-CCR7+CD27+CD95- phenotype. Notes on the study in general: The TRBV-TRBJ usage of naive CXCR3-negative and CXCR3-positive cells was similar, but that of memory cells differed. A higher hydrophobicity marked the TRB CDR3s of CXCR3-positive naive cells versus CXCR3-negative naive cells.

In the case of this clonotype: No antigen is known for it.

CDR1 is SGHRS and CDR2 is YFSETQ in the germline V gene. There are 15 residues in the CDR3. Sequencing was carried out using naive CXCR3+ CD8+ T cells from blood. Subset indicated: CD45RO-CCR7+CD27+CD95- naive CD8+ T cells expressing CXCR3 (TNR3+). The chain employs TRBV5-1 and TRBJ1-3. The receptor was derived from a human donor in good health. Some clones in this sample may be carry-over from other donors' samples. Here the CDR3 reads CASSGEAESGNTIYF.